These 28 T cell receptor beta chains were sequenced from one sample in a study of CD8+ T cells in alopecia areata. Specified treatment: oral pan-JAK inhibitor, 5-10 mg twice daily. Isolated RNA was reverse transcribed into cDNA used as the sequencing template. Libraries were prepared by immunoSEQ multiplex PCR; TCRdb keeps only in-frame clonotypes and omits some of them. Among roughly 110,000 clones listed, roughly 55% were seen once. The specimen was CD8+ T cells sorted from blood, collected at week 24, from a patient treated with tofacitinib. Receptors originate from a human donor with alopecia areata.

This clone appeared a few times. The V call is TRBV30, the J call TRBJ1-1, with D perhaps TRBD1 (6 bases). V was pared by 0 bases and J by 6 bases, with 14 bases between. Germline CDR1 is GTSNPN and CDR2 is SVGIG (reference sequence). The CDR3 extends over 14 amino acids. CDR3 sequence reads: CAWSVRRGGAEAFF. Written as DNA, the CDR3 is TGTGCCTGGAGTGTACGCAGGGGAGGGGCTGAAGCTTTCTTT.

This CDR3 reads CASSEISGGETDTQYF. CDR3 in DNA: TGTGCCAGCAGTGAAATAAGCGGGGGAGAGACAGATACGCAGTATTTT. The chain employs TRBV6-1 and TRBJ2-3; 8 bases align to TRBD2. Germline CDR1 MNHNS, CDR2 SASEGT. After removal of 2 bases from V and 3 bases from J, the junction contained 7 bases not matched to a gene. The CDR3 spans 16 residues.

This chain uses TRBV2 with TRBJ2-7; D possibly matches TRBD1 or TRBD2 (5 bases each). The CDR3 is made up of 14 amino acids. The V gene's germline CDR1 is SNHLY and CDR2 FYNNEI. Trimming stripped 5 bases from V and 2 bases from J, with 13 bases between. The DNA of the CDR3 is TGTGCCAGCAGTATTTCCGGGACGACCTACGAGCAGTACTTC. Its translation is CASSISGTTYEQYF.

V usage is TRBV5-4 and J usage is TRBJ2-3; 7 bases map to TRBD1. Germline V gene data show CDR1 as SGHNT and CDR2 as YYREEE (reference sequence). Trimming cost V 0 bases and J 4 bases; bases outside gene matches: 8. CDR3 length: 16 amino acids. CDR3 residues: CASSLVETGWADTQYF. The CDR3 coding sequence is TGTGCCAGCAGCTTGGTCGAGACAGGGTGGGCAGATACGCAGTATTTT.

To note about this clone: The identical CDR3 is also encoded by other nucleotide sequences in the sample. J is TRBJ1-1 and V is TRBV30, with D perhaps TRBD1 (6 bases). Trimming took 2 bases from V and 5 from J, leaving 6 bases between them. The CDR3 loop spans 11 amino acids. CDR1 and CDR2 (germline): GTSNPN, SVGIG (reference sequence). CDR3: CAWSTGTEAFF. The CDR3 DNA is TGTGCCTGGAGTACAGGGACTGAAGCTTTCTTT.

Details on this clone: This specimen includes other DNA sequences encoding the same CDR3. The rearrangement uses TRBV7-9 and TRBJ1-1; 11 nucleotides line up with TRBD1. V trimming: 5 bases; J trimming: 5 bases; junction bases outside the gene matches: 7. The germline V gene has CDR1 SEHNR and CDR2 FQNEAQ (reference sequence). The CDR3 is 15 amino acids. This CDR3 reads CASSQGTGGGTEAFF. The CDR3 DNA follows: TGTGCCAGCAGCCAGGGGACAGGGGGAGGGACTGAAGCTTTCTTT.

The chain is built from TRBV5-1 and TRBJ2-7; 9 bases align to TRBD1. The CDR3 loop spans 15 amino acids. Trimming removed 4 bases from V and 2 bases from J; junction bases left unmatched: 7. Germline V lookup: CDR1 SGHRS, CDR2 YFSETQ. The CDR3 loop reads CASSPGQGRTYEQYF. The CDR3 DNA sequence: TGCGCCAGCAGCCCCGGACAGGGGAGGACCTACGAGCAGTACTTC.

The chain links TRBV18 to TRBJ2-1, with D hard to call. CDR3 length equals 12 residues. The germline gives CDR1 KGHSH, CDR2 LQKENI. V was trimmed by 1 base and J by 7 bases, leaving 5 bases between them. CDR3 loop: CASSPQLNEQFF. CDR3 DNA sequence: TGTGCCAGCTCACCACAGCTAAATGAGCAGTTCTTC.

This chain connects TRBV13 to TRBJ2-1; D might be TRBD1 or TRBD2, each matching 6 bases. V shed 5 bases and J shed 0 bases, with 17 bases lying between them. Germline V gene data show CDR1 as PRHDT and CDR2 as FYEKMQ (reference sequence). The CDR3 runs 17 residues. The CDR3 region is CASSVSPGASSYNEQFF. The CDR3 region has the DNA TGTGCCAGCAGCGTCAGCCCGGGGGCCAGCTCCTACAATGAGCAGTTCTTC.

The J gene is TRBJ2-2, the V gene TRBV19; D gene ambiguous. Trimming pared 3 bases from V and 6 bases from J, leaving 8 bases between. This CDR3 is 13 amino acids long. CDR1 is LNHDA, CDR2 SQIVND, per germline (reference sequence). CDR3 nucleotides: TGTGCCAGTAGTATGGGTGAATCCGGGGAGCTGTTTTTT. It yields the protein CASSMGESGELFF.

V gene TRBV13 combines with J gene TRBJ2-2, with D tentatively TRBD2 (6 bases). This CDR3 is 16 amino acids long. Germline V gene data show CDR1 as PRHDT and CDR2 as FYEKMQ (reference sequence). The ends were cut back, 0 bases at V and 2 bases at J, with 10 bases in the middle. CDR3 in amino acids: CASSLGRGDNTGELFF. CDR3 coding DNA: TGTGCCAGCAGCTTAGGCCGCGGGGACAACACCGGGGAGCTGTTTTTT. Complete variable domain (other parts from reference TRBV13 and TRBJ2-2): AAGVIQSPRHLIKEKRETATLKCYPIPRHDTVYWYQQGPGQDPQFLISFYEKMQSDKGSIPDRFSAQQFSDYHSELNMSSLELGDSALYFCASSLGRGDNTGELFFGEGSRLTVL.

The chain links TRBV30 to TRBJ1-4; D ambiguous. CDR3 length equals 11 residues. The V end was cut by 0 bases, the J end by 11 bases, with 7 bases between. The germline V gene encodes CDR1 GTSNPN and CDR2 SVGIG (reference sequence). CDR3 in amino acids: CAWSVGQKLFF. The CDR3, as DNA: TGTGCCTGGAGTGTAGGGCAGAAACTGTTTTTT.

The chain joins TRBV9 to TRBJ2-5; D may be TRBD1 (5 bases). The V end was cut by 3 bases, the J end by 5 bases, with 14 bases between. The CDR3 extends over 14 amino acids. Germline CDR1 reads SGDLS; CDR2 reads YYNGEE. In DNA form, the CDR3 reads TGTGCCAGCAGCGCCCAAGGGGCGGTCGAGACCCAGTACTTC. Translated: CASSAQGAVETQYF.

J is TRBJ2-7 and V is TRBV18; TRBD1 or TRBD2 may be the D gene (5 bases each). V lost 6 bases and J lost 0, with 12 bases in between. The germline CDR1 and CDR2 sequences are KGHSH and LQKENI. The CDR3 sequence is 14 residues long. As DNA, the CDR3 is TGTGCCAGCTCCGGGACCGATAGCTCCTACGAGCAGTACTTC. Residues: CASSGTDSSYEQYF.

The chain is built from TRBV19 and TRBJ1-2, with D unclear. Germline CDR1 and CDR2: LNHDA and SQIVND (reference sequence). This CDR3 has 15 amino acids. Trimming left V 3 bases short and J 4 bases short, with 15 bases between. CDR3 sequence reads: CASSIGVGILYGYTF. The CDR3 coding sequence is TGTGCCAGTAGTATCGGCGTGGGAATACTCTATGGCTACACCTTC.

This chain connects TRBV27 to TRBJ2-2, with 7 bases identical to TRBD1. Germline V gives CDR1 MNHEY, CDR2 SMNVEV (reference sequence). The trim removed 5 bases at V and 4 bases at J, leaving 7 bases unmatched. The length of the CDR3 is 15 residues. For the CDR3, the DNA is TGTGCCAGCAGTCCCGTAGGGGGCTTCACCGGGGAGCTGTTTTTT. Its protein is CASSPVGGFTGELFF.

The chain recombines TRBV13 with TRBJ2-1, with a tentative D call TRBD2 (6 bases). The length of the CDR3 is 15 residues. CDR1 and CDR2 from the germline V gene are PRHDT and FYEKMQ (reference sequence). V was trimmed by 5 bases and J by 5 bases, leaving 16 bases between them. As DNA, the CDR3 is TGTGCCAGCAGCCTCGGGGGAACCCTAAACAATGAGCAGTTCTTC. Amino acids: CASSLGGTLNNEQFF. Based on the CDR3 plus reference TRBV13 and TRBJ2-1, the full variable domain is AAGVIQSPRHLIKEKRETATLKCYPIPRHDTVYWYQQGPGQDPQFLISFYEKMQSDKGSIPDRFSAQQFSDYHSELNMSSLELGDSALYFCASSLGGTLNNEQFFGPGTRLTVL.

CDR3: CASSQEQRTNYGYTF. The CDR3 coding sequence is TGCGCCAGCAGCCAAGAGCAGAGAACTAACTATGGCTACACCTTC. The chain is built from TRBV4-1 and TRBJ1-2; D unclear. The germline V gene encodes CDR1 MGHRA and CDR2 YSYEKL. The V end lost 0 bases, the J end lost 0 bases, and 8 bases lay between the germline ends. This CDR3 is built from 15 residues.

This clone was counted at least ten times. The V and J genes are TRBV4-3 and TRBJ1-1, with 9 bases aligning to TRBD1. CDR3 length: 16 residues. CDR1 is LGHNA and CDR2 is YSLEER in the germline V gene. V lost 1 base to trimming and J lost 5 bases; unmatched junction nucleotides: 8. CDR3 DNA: TGCGCCAGCAGCCAAGGGACAGGGGCGGGGGAAACTGAAGCTTTCTTT. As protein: CASSQGTGAGETEAFF.

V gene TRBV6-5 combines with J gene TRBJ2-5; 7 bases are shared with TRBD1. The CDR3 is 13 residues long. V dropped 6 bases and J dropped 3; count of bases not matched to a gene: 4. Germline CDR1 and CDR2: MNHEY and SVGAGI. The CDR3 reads CASRQGYEETQYF. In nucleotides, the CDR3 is TGTGCCAGCAGACAGGGGTACGAAGAGACCCAGTACTTC.

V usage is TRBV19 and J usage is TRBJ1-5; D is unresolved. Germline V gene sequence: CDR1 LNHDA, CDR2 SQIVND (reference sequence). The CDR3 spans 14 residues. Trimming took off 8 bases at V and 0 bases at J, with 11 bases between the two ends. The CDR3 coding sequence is TGTGCCAGTGCCACTAGGGATAGCAATCAGCCCCAGCATTTT. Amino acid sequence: CASATRDSNQPQHF.

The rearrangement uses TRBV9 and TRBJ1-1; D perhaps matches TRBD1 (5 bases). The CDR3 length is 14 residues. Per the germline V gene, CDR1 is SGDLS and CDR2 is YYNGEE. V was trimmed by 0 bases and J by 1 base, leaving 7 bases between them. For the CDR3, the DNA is TGTGCCAGCAGCGTAGGGGGCTCGAACACTGAAGCTTTCTTT. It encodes CASSVGGSNTEAFF.

The DNA of the CDR3 is TGTGCCAGCAGCCCCTGGGGTCTTCCCGACACTGAAGCTTTCTTT. As protein: CASSPWGLPDTEAFF. The gene calls are TRBV11-2 and TRBJ1-1; D is ambiguous. CDR1 is SGHAT, CDR2 FQNNGV, per germline. The CDR3 is 15 amino acids. With 5 bases removed from V and 3 bases from J, the gap between germline ends came to 16 bases.

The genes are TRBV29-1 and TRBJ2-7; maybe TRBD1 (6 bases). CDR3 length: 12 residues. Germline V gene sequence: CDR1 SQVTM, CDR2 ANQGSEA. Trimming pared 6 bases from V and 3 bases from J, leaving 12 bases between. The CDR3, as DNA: TGCAGCGTAACCCGGACAGACTACGAGCAGTACTTC. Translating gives CSVTRTDYEQYF.

The CDR3 DNA is TGTGCCAGCACCTCCGGGGGCACTGAAGCTTTCTTT. Its protein product is CASTSGGTEAFF. The genes are TRBV7-2 and TRBJ1-1; the D gene is possibly TRBD1 (5 bases). V was trimmed by 7 bases and J by 4 bases, leaving 10 bases between them. Per germline, CDR1 SGHTA and CDR2 FQGNSA. The CDR3 loop spans 12 amino acids. The variable domain in full, with the rest retrieved from reference TRBV7-2 and TRBJ1-1, is GAGVSQSPSNKVTEKGKDVELRCDPISGHTALYWYRQSLGQGLEFLIYFQGNSAPDKSGLPSDRFSAERTGGSVSTLTIQRTQQEDSAVYLCASTSGGTEAFFGQGTRLTVV.

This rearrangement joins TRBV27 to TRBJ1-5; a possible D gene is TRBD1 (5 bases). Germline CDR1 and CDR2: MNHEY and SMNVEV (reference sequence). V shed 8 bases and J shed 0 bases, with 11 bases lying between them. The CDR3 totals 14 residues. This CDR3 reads CASGAGRSNQPQHF. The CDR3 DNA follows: TGTGCCAGCGGGGCAGGGCGTAGCAATCAGCCCCAGCATTTT.

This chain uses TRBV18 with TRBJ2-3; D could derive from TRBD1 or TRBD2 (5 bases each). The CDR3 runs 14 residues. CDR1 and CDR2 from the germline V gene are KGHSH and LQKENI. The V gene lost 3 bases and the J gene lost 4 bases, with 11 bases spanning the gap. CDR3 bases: TGTGCCAGCTCACCGGGACCGCGCGCAGATACGCAGTATTTT. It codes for CASSPGPRADTQYF.

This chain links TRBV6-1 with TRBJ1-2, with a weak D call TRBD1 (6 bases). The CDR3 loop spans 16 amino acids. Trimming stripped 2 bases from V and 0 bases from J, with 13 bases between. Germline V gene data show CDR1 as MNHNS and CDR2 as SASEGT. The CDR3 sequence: CASSELGANPNYGYTF. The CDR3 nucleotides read TGTGCCAGCAGTGAACTGGGGGCTAATCCTAACTATGGCTACACCTTC.